This T cell receptor beta chain was captured by sequencing in a study of T cell repertoires in cytomegalovirus infection. Study-wide findings and caveats: Clonotypes of TCR beta that were HLA-C-restricted and CMV-specific dominated the ex vivo response.

TCRdb recomputed calls from the reads with MiXCR, one row per CDR3 protein. The data contain under 200,000 distinct CDR3 sequences, about a tenth of them singletons. Trimming removed 4 bases from V and 2 bases from J, with 16 bases in between. CDR1 and CDR2 from the germline V gene are LGHNA and YSLEER. The CDR3 is 16 amino acids. About this clonotype: Its antigen remains unknown.

The clonotype was recovered from a human donor in good health (CMV status not recorded). Some clones in this sample may be carry-over from other donors' samples. The chain is built from TRBV4-3 and TRBJ2-3, with TRBD2 as a possible D gene (6 bases). The material sequenced was PBMCs. In DNA form, the CDR3 reads TGCGCCAGCAGCCGTCATACTAGCAGCGCCACAGATACGCAGTATTTT. It specifies CASSRHTSSATDTQYF.